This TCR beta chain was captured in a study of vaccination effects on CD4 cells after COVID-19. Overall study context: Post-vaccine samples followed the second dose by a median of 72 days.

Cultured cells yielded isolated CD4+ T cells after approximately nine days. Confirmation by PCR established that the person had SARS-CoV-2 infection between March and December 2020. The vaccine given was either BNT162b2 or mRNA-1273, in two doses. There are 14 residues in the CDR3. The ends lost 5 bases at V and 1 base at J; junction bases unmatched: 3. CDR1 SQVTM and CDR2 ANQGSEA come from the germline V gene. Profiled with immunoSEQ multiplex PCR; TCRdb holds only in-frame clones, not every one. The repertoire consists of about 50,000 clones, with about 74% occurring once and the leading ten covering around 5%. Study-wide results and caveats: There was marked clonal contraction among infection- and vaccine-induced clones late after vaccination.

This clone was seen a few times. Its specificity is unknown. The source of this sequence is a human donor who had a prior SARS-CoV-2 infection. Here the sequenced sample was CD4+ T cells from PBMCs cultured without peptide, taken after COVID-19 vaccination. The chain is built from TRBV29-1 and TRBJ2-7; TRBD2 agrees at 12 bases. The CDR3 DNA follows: TGCAGCGTTCGGGGACTAGCGGGTTCCTACGAGCAGTACTTC. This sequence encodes CSVRGLAGSYEQYF.